These T cell receptor beta chains were read from a single sample in a study of OX40 agonist ivuxolimab in advanced cancers. Assay used: immunoSEQ multiplex PCR; TCRdb lists only in-frame clones, some missing. There are tens of thousands of clones in the sample; roughly 90% occur only once, and around 20% lies in the top ten. Sequencing used CD4+ or CD8+ T cells sorted from blood, obtained in a trial of the OX40 agonist ivuxolimab. The receptors derive from an adult with an advanced solid tumor such as melanoma, head and neck, liver or kidney cancer. The CDR3 runs from the conserved cysteine through the conserved F or W. The order of the fields is J gene, D gene, V gene, clone size, CDR3 DNA, CDR3 protein. The D gene is left open where the match is weak. Only part of the rows carry a size: once, few, many, or a class if the clone is expanded.

j_call: TRBJ2-2
d_call: NA
v_call: TRBV5-6
clone_size: NA
cdr3_nt: TGTGCCAGCAGTTTGGGCTGGACCGGGGAGCTGTTTTTT
cdr3_aa: CASSLGWTGELFF

j_call: TRBJ1-5
d_call: TRBD1
v_call: TRBV4-1
clone_size: once
cdr3_nt: TGCGCCAGCAGCCAGGGACAGGGTAATCAGCCCCAGCATTTT
cdr3_aa: CASSQGQGNQPQHF

j_call: TRBJ2-1
d_call: TRBD1
v_call: TRBV29-1
clone_size: NA
cdr3_nt: TGCAGCGTTGATGGGCAGGGGGCGGGTGAGCAGTTCTTC
cdr3_aa: CSVDGQGAGEQFF

j_call: TRBJ2-3
d_call: NA
v_call: TRBV5-1
clone_size: NA
cdr3_nt: TGCGCCAGCAGCTTGGAGGCAGATACGCAGTATTTT
cdr3_aa: CASSLEADTQYF

j_call: TRBJ2-7
d_call: TRBD1
v_call: TRBV11-2
clone_size: once
cdr3_nt: TGTGCCAGCACCCAGGACCGGGAGACCTGGGACAGGGACTACGAGCAGTACTTC
cdr3_aa: CASTQDRETWDRDYEQYF

j_call: TRBJ1-5
d_call: NA
v_call: TRBV7-8
clone_size: NA
cdr3_nt: TGTGCCAGCAGCCCTGGGACACATAGCAATCAGCCCCAGCATTTT
cdr3_aa: CASSPGTHSNQPQHF

j_call: TRBJ2-5
d_call: TRBD1
v_call: TRBV5-1
clone_size: few
cdr3_nt: TGCGCCAGCAGCTTGGGTGTTACAGGGGAAGAGACCCAGTACTTC
cdr3_aa: CASSLGVTGEETQYF

j_call: TRBJ2-7
d_call: NA
v_call: TRBV12-5
clone_size: NA
cdr3_nt: TGTGCTAGTGGCCCTACCGGGAACCCCTACGAGCAGTACTTC
cdr3_aa: CASGPTGNPYEQYF

j_call: TRBJ2-1
d_call: NA
v_call: TRBV6-5
clone_size: NA
cdr3_nt: TGTGCCAGCAGTTACTCGGGCAGGGGCAATGAGCAGTTCTTC
cdr3_aa: CASSYSGRGNEQFF

j_call: TRBJ2-5
d_call: NA
v_call: TRBV6-6
clone_size: NA
cdr3_nt: TGTGCCAGCAGTTATACAGCGCTCCAAGAGACCCAGTACTTC
cdr3_aa: CASSYTALQETQYF

j_call: TRBJ2-1
d_call: TRBD1
v_call: TRBV2
clone_size: NA
cdr3_nt: TGTGCCAGCAGTGTAACAGGGGGTGAGGGGGATGAGCAGTTCTTC
cdr3_aa: CASSVTGGEGDEQFF

j_call: TRBJ2-3
d_call: TRBD2
v_call: TRBV5-4
clone_size: NA
cdr3_nt: TGTGCCAGCAGCGCTGAGCGGGGTTTTGATACGCAGTATTTT
cdr3_aa: CASSAERGFDTQYF

j_call: TRBJ2-5
d_call: NA
v_call: TRBV18
clone_size: once
cdr3_nt: TGTGCCAGCTCCCCGCAGGGTCCCCGGGAGACCCAGTACTTC
cdr3_aa: CASSPQGPRETQYF

j_call: TRBJ2-1
d_call: TRBD2
v_call: TRBV5-1
clone_size: NA
cdr3_nt: TGCGCCAGCAGCTTGAGCGGGGGTCGGACTTCCTCCTACAATGAGCAGTTCTTC
cdr3_aa: CASSLSGGRTSSYNEQFF

j_call: TRBJ2-7
d_call: NA
v_call: TRBV9
clone_size: once
cdr3_nt: TGTGCCAGCAGCGTAGGGGACGCCTACGAGCAGTACTTC
cdr3_aa: CASSVGDAYEQYF

j_call: TRBJ1-1
d_call: NA
v_call: TRBV6-6
clone_size: NA
cdr3_nt: TGTGCCAGCAGTTACCTGGACACCTTGAACACTGAAGCTTTCTTT
cdr3_aa: CASSYLDTLNTEAFF

j_call: TRBJ1-5
d_call: NA
v_call: TRBV19
clone_size: few
cdr3_nt: TGTGCCAGTAGTATACATTACAATCAGCCCCAGCATTTT
cdr3_aa: CASSIHYNQPQHF